What follows are 20 T cell receptor beta chains derived from one specimen sequenced in a study of cytomegalovirus exposure and HLA in healthy donors. Primers: 60 Vbeta forward and 13 Jbeta reverse. The data were produced by immunoSEQ multiplex PCR, yet TCRdb's version contains in-frame clones alone and is incomplete. The sample contains 90,000 to 130,000 clones, roughly three quarters of which appear only once. Sequenced sample: PBMCs. All receptors derive from a man aged 25-45 years in good health and CMV-seropositive.

This chain links TRBV5-1 with TRBJ2-2, with D uncertain. This CDR3 has 16 amino acids. Trimming took off 4 bases at V and 2 bases at J, with 15 bases between the two ends. Germline V lookup: CDR1 SGHRS, CDR2 YFSETQ. CDR3 amino acids: CASSRRGITNTGELFF. The CDR3 DNA is TGCGCCAGCAGCCGTCGTGGCATCACCAACACCGGGGAGCTGTTTTTT. The whole variable domain, filled in from reference TRBV5-1 and TRBJ2-2, reads KAGVTQTPRYLIKTRGQQVTLSCSPISGHRSVSWYQQTPGQGLQFLFEYFSETQRNKGNFPGRFSGRQFSNSRSEMNVSTLELGDSALYLCASSRRGITNTGELFFGEGSRLTVL.

This clone was observed a few times. CDR3 sequence reads: CASSPQGIDGNTIYF. In DNA, the CDR3 is TGTGCCAGCTCACCACAGGGGATCGATGGAAACACCATATATTTT. This chain uses TRBV18 with TRBJ1-3; perhaps TRBD1 as D (5 bases). Trimming left V 1 base short and J 3 bases short, with 10 bases between. Germline lookup yields CDR1 KGHSH and CDR2 LQKENI. CDR3 size: 15 residues.

The chain is built from TRBV10-2 and TRBJ2-7; D gene ambiguous. Between the trimmed V and J ends, which lost 2 bases and 6 bases, there was a span of 5 bases. CDR1 and CDR2 from the germline V gene are WSHSY and SAAADI. CDR3 length: 11 residues. CDR3 in DNA: TGCGCCAGCAGTGAGGCCGGCGAGCAGTACTTC. Amino acid sequence: CASSEAGEQYF.

The table lists this clone with a few counts. The CDR3 nucleotides are TGTGCCAGCAGCTTGGTCGGTGGGAGGGGGAAAGCTTTCTTT. It codes for CASSLVGGRGKAFF. The J gene is TRBJ1-1, the V gene TRBV5-6, with D tentatively TRBD1 (6 bases). With 0 bases removed from V and 9 bases from J, the gap between germline ends came to 15 bases. The CDR3 covers 14 residues. Germline CDR1 reads SGHDT; CDR2 reads YYEEEE.

The V and J genes are TRBV4-3 and TRBJ2-7; 7 bases line up with TRBD1. The CDR3 length is 14 residues. The germline V gene encodes CDR1 LGHNA and CDR2 YSLEER. Trimming cost V 4 bases and J 4 bases; bases outside gene matches: 7. The CDR3 region is CASSPRDSPYEQYF. The CDR3 DNA reads as TGCGCCAGCAGCCCCCGGGACAGTCCTTACGAGCAGTACTTC.

This rearrangement joins TRBV30 to TRBJ1-4; 9 positions agree with TRBD1. Losses at the gene ends were 0 bases for V and 4 bases for J; bases not matched to a gene: 3. There are 15 residues in the CDR3. The germline gives CDR1 GTSNPN, CDR2 SVGIG (reference sequence). CDR3 coding DNA: TGTGCCTGGAGTGTTAGGGACAGGGATAATGAAAAACTGTTTTTT. Translation: CAWSVRDRDNEKLFF. The whole variable domain, filled in from reference TRBV30 and TRBJ1-4, reads SQTIHQWPATLVQPVGSPLSLECTVEGTSNPNLYWYRQAAGRGLQLLFYSVGIGQISSEVPQNLSASRPQDRQFILSSKKLLLSDSGFYLCAWSVRDRDNEKLFFGSGTQLSVL.

The chain links TRBV14 to TRBJ2-5; a weak D match, TRBD1 (6 bases). The CDR3 runs 15 residues. Germline CDR1 and CDR2: SGHDN and FVKESK. V was clipped by 4 bases and J by 5 bases, with 17 bases between them. The CDR3 spells CASSRLKTGSETQYF. CDR3 in DNA: TGTGCCAGCAGCCGATTAAAGACAGGTTCGGAGACCCAGTACTTC.

The rearrangement links TRBV7-9 to TRBJ2-2, with TRBD1 matching 9 bases. V lost 5 bases and J lost 5; bases outside the gene matches: 3. This CDR3 region has 14 residues. Germline CDR1 SEHNR, CDR2 FQNEAQ (reference sequence). Written as DNA, the CDR3 is TGTGCCAGCAGCCAACAGGGGGCGACCGGGGAGCTGTTTTTT. It codes for CASSQQGATGELFF.

This clone was counted only a few times. The gene calls are TRBV11-3 and TRBJ2-5; the D gene is possibly TRBD1 (6 bases). CDR1 is SGHNT and CDR2 is YENEEA in the germline V gene. The CDR3 has 14 amino acids. Deletions cut 4 bases from V and 0 bases from J, with 9 bases between. The CDR3 region has the DNA TGTGCCAGCAGCTCCCAGGGGTACCAAGAGACCCAGTACTTC. Its protein is CASSSQGYQETQYF.

The chain is built from TRBV2 and TRBJ1-5; 10 nucleotides agree with TRBD1. With V trimmed by 5 bases and J by 3 bases, 7 bases remained unmatched. Germline V CDR1 and CDR2: SNHLY, FYNNEI. This CDR3 spans 16 amino acids. The CDR3 DNA sequence: TGTGCCAGCAGTCCGTGGACAGGGGGAGTCAATCAGCCCCAGCATTTT. This encodes CASSPWTGGVNQPQHF.

CDR3 nucleotides: TGCGCCAGCAGCTCGTCAGGGGTAACTGGAAACACCATATATTTT. Translation gives CASSSSGVTGNTIYF. The rearrangement uses TRBV5-1 and TRBJ1-3; perhaps TRBD1 as D (6 bases). Germline assignment: CDR1 SGHRS and CDR2 YFSETQ. The CDR3 runs to 15 residues. The V and J ends lost 3 bases and 2 bases respectively, with 12 bases between them.

The V call is TRBV27, the J call TRBJ2-7; D gene ambiguous. Trimming shortened V by 0 bases and J by 7 bases, and 10 bases separated the two germline ends. The length of the CDR3 is 13 residues. Germline CDR1 MNHEY, CDR2 SMNVEV (reference sequence). The CDR3 DNA reads TGTGCCAGCAGTTTATCCTTGGTACGGGAGCAGTACTTC. Its protein is CASSLSLVREQYF.

The chain carries TRBV11-3 and TRBJ2-3; possible D gene TRBD1, 6 bases. Germline V lookup: CDR1 SGHNT, CDR2 YENEEA. The CDR3 loop spans 15 amino acids. The germline V and J ends were trimmed by 1 base and 0 bases, with 8 bases remaining between them. The DNA for the CDR3 is TGTGCCAGCAGCTTAGGGGGGCCTAGCACAGATACGCAGTATTTT. It encodes CASSLGGPSTDTQYF.

The V and J genes are TRBV19 and TRBJ1-6; 8 bases map to TRBD1. J was trimmed by 4 bases and V by 5 bases; bases with no gene match: 4. The CDR3 covers 15 residues. Germline loops: CDR1 LNHDA, CDR2 SQIVND (reference sequence). CDR3 nucleotide sequence: TGTGCCAGTAGTGCAGGGGGCCAATATAATTCACCCCTCCACTTT. It translates to CASSAGGQYNSPLHF.

The chain is built from TRBV2 and TRBJ1-1; D is possibly TRBD1 (5 bases). Germline V lookup: CDR1 SNHLY, CDR2 FYNNEI. The length of the CDR3 is 13 residues. V was shortened by 6 bases and J by 4 bases, with 12 bases between the two germline ends. CDR3 sequence: CASSTGVVTEAFF. Written as DNA, the CDR3 is TGTGCCAGCAGCACGGGGGTTGTCACTGAAGCTTTCTTT. Supplemented by reference TRBV2 and TRBJ1-1, the full variable domain reads EPEVTQTPSHQVTQMGQEVILRCVPISNHLYFYWYRQILGQKVEFLVSFYNNEISEKSEIFDDQFSVERPDGSNFTLKIRSTKLEDSAMYFCASSTGVVTEAFFGQGTRLTVV.

Here the CDR3 reads CAAGLAGEGTDTQYF. The CDR3 DNA follows: TGTGCAGCCGGACTAGCGGGGGAGGGAACAGATACGCAGTATTTT. The chain combines TRBV25-1 with TRBJ2-3, with TRBD2 identical over 13 bases. The CDR3 extends over 15 amino acids. Germline assignment: CDR1 MGHDK and CDR2 SYGVNS.

The rearrangement joins TRBV25-1 to TRBJ2-1, with 7 positions matching TRBD2. This CDR3 is built from 17 residues. Per germline, CDR1 MGHDK and CDR2 SYGVNS. The J segment lost 0 bases and the V segment lost 3 bases, leaving 8 bases of the junction unmatched. The CDR3 DNA reads as TGTGCCAGCAGTGACAGGGAGGGGTCCCACTCCTACAATGAGCAGTTCTTC. Translating it yields CASSDREGSHSYNEQFF.

This chain uses TRBV6-5 with TRBJ1-1; a weak D match, TRBD1 (5 bases). The germline V gene encodes CDR1 MNHEY and CDR2 SVGAGI. V lost 2 bases to trimming and J lost 4 bases, with 8 bases between them. The CDR3 sequence is 13 residues long. CDR3 sequence reads: CASSYGASTEAFF. CDR3 nucleotides: TGTGCCAGCAGTTACGGGGCGAGCACTGAAGCTTTCTTT.

The rearrangement joins TRBV4-2 to TRBJ2-3; 12 nucleotides line up with TRBD2. V trimming: 8 bases; J trimming: 3 bases; junction bases outside the gene matches: 3. Germline lookup yields CDR1 LGHNA and CDR2 YNFKEQ. The CDR3 runs 14 residues. CDR3 in amino acids: CASGLAGFTDTQYF. The CDR3 DNA sequence: TGTGCCAGCGGACTAGCGGGGTTTACAGATACGCAGTATTTT.

This chain links TRBV9 with TRBJ2-1; TRBD2 matches at 7 bases. The junction had 3 bases not matched to a gene; V was cut back by 0 bases and J by 3 bases. CDR3 length equals 15 residues. Germline assignment: CDR1 SGDLS and CDR2 YYNGEE. Here the CDR3 DNA reads TGTGCCAGCAGCGTAGAGAGCGGGGACTACAATGAGCAGTTCTTC. It translates to CASSVESGDYNEQFF.